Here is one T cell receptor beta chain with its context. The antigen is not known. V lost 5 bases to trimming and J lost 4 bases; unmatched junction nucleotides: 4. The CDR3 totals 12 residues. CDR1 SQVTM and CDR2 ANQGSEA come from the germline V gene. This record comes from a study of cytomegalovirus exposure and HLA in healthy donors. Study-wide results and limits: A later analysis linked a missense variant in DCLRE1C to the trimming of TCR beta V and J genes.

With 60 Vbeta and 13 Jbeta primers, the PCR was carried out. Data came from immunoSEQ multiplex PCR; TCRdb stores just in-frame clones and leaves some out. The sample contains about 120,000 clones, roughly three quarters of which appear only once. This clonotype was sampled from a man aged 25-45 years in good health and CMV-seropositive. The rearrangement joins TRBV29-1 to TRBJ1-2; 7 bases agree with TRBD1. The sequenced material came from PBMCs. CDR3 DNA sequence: TGCAGCGTTAAAACAGGGGTCTATGGCTACACCTTC. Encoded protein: CSVKTGVYGYTF.